This T cell receptor beta chain was profiled in a study of T cells after yellow fever vaccination. This clonotype was detected ten times or more. The antigen is unknown. A 5'RACE template-switching step, the method used to make TCR cDNA, added a universal primer site and UMIs. TCRdb re-derived calls from the 5' RACE reads in MiXCR, one entry per CDR3 protein. The sample consists of roughly 120,000 distinct CDR3 sequences, under 8.5% of them appearing once. The CDR3 runs to 14 residues. Unmatched junction bases numbered 2, after V lost 1 base and J lost 6 bases. Germline V gene data show CDR1 as SGDLS and CDR2 as YYNGEE. Whole-study results and caveats: Re-detected after boosting: most primary clones, about 95% of CD4 and 80% to 90% of CD8. A secondary response was less intense yet reached its peak sooner, at day 5 versus 15.

The clonotype comes from a man between 18 and 29 years old who received the YFV17D yellow fever vaccine. The rearrangement links TRBV9 to TRBJ2-2; 8 bases agree with TRBD1. The sequenced sample was CD4+ T cells sorted from PBMCs, obtained more than 8 days after the first yellow fever vaccination. The CDR3 spells CASSVQGAPGELFF. In DNA form, the CDR3 reads TGTGCCAGCAGCGTACAGGGGGCGCCCGGGGAGCTGTTTTTT.